These T cell receptor beta chains were read from a single sample in a study of blood T cells in healthy people across ages. TCRdb independently ran MiXCR on the 5' RACE reads; one entry per CDR3 protein. The repertoire consists of some 1.4 million distinct CDR3 sequences, with 35% to 45% occurring once and the leading ten covering under 8%. The sequencing input was blood. The source is a woman aged 18-29 years in good health. CDR3s include the opening cysteine and the closing phenylalanine or tryptophan. A D gene is named only where the DNA matches it firmly. Part of the rows lack a size; the others show once, few, many or a class for expanded clones.

clone size: .
D gene: TRBD2
J gene: TRBJ2-3
V gene: TRBV12-3/TRBV12-4
CDR3 DNA: TGTGCCAGCAGGGGCAGGATAGCGGGAGTCCGTACACACACAGATACGCAGTATTTT
CDR3 protein: CASRGRIAGVRTHTDTQYF

clone size: .
D gene: .
J gene: TRBJ1-5
V gene: TRBV20-1
CDR3 DNA: TGCAGTGCTACGGGCGGCAATCAGCCCCAGCATTTT
CDR3 protein: CSATGGNQPQHF

clone size: few
D gene: .
J gene: TRBJ1-3
V gene: TRBV20-1
CDR3 DNA: TGCAGTGCTAGGGGAACAGGGAGTGGAAACACCATATATTTT
CDR3 protein: CSARGTGSGNTIYF

clone size: .
D gene: .
J gene: TRBJ1-4
V gene: TRBV11-2
CDR3 DNA: TGTGCCAGCAGCTTGTTTCCCCATTCAACTAATGAAAAACTGTTTTTT
CDR3 protein: CASSLFPHSTNEKLFF

clone size: once
D gene: TRBD2
J gene: TRBJ2-1
V gene: TRBV3-1
CDR3 DNA: TGTGCCAGCAGCCAGGGCCCTAGCGGGGGGACCCGCTACAATGAGCAGTTCTTC
CDR3 protein: CASSQGPSGGTRYNEQFF

clone size: .
D gene: TRBD2
J gene: TRBJ2-5
V gene: TRBV9
CDR3 DNA: TGTGCCAGCAGCGTATCGGGACTAGGGCACGAGACCCAGTACTTC
CDR3 protein: CASSVSGLGHETQYF

clone size: .
D gene: .
J gene: TRBJ2-5
V gene: TRBV30
CDR3 DNA: TGTGCCTGGAGTGAATTGGGGCAACCCCAAGAGACCCAGTACTTC
CDR3 protein: CAWSELGQPQETQYF

clone size: .
D gene: .
J gene: TRBJ2-7
V gene: TRBV20-1
CDR3 DNA: TGCAGTGCCCCCTCGGCGGGGTACGAGCAGTACTTC
CDR3 protein: CSAPSAGYEQYF

clone size: few
D gene: .
J gene: TRBJ2-1
V gene: TRBV5-1
CDR3 DNA: TGCGCCAGCAGCTTGGTACCGGCACATGAGCAGTTCTTC
CDR3 protein: CASSLVPAHEQFF

clone size: once
D gene: TRBD2
J gene: TRBJ2-2
V gene: TRBV3-1
CDR3 DNA: TGTGCCAGCTACGGTAGCGGGGCCGGGGAGCTGTTTTTT
CDR3 protein: CASYGSGAGELFF

clone size: .
D gene: TRBD1
J gene: TRBJ2-2
V gene: TRBV20-1
CDR3 DNA: TGCAGTGCTAGGACAGGGGGCTTTAGCACCGGGGAGCTGTTTTTT
CDR3 protein: CSARTGGFSTGELFF

clone size: few
D gene: TRBD1
J gene: TRBJ2-7
V gene: TRBV4-1
CDR3 DNA: TGCGCCAGCAGCCAAGAGAGGGGGACAGGGGTCTCCTACGAGCAGTACTTC
CDR3 protein: CASSQERGTGVSYEQYF

clone size: .
D gene: TRBD2
J gene: TRBJ2-3
V gene: TRBV9
CDR3 DNA: TGTGCCAGCAGCGCCCGGGGGGGCGACACAGATACGCAGTATTTT
CDR3 protein: CASSARGGDTDTQYF

clone size: many
D gene: .
J gene: TRBJ2-7
V gene: TRBV27
CDR3 DNA: TGTGCCAGCAGTTTAAGTGGGACATCTCTCTACGAGCAGTACTTC
CDR3 protein: CASSLSGTSLYEQYF

clone size: .
D gene: .
J gene: TRBJ2-3
V gene: TRBV4-1
CDR3 DNA: TGCGCCAGCCATGGGGCAGATACGCAGTATTTT
CDR3 protein: CASHGADTQYF

clone size: few
D gene: .
J gene: TRBJ2-1
V gene: TRBV3-1
CDR3 DNA: TGTGCCAGCAGCCGTTGGGGGGGCGGGAGCACCTACAATGAGCAGTTCTTC
CDR3 protein: CASSRWGGGSTYNEQFF

clone size: .
D gene: .
J gene: TRBJ2-5
V gene: TRBV6-2/TRBV6-3
CDR3 DNA: TGTGCCAGCAGCCCCTCTAGGACCCAGTACTTC
CDR3 protein: CASSPSRTQYF

clone size: .
D gene: TRBD1
J gene: TRBJ1-5
V gene: TRBV20-1
CDR3 DNA: TGCAGTGCCGCAGTACGGGGACAGTATAATCAGCCCCATCATTTT
CDR3 protein: CSAAVRGQYNQPHHF

clone size: .
D gene: TRBD2
J gene: TRBJ2-1
V gene: TRBV29-1
CDR3 DNA: TGCAGCGTTGAAGATAGGGAGGGGATCTACAATGAGCAGTTCTTC
CDR3 protein: CSVEDREGIYNEQFF

clone size: .
D gene: .
J gene: TRBJ1-2
V gene: TRBV6-1
CDR3 DNA: TGTGCCAGCAATGAGGCAGGGTCCAACTATGGCTACACCTTC
CDR3 protein: CASNEAGSNYGYTF

clone size: .
D gene: .
J gene: TRBJ1-1
V gene: TRBV5-1
CDR3 DNA: TGCGCCAGCAGCTCGGGGGAACTGGGGATCAACACTGAAGCTTTCTTT
CDR3 protein: CASSSGELGINTEAFF

clone size: many
D gene: TRBD2
J gene: TRBJ2-3
V gene: TRBV7-9
CDR3 DNA: TGTGCCAGCAGCTTAGGACTAGCGGGACCAGATACGCAGTATTTT
CDR3 protein: CASSLGLAGPDTQYF

clone size: many
D gene: .
J gene: TRBJ2-5
V gene: TRBV29-1
CDR3 DNA: TGCAGCGTTGAAGGTGCCGAGACCCAGTACTTC
CDR3 protein: CSVEGAETQYF

clone size: few
D gene: .
J gene: TRBJ1-1
V gene: TRBV11-2
CDR3 DNA: TGTGCCAGCAGCTTAGATAGTGGGGTGAGGGACACTGAAGCTTTCTTT
CDR3 protein: CASSLDSGVRDTEAFF

clone size: .
D gene: TRBD2
J gene: TRBJ2-3
V gene: TRBV29-1
CDR3 DNA: TGCAGCGTTCTGCCTGTAGCGGGGGGAGATACGCAGTATTTT
CDR3 protein: CSVLPVAGGDTQYF

clone size: .
D gene: .
J gene: TRBJ1-6
V gene: TRBV27
CDR3 DNA: TGTGCCAGCAGTCTCTCTAGCCCTAGATGGAATTCACCCCTCCACTTT
CDR3 protein: CASSLSSPRWNSPLHF

clone size: few
D gene: .
J gene: TRBJ2-7
V gene: TRBV5-1
CDR3 DNA: TGCGCCAGCAGCTTTGGGGACCAATACTCCTACGAGCAGTACTTC
CDR3 protein: CASSFGDQYSYEQYF

clone size: .
D gene: TRBD2
J gene: TRBJ2-7
V gene: TRBV28
CDR3 DNA: TGTGCCAGCAGTTTATATACTAGCGGAGTCTACGAGCAGTACTTC
CDR3 protein: CASSLYTSGVYEQYF

clone size: .
D gene: .
J gene: TRBJ1-4
V gene: TRBV28
CDR3 DNA: TGTGCCAGCAGTTTATTTGAAAAACTGTTTTTT
CDR3 protein: CASSLFEKLFF

clone size: .
D gene: .
J gene: TRBJ1-2
V gene: TRBV3-1
CDR3 DNA: TGTGCCAGCACCCAAGCCCCTCCCGGCAGGGATGGAGGCTACACCTTC
CDR3 protein: CASTQAPPGRDGGYTF

clone size: many
D gene: TRBD2
J gene: TRBJ2-1
V gene: TRBV9
CDR3 DNA: TGTGCCAGCAGCTCCCGGGACTATAACAATGAGCAGTTCTTC
CDR3 protein: CASSSRDYNNEQFF

clone size: .
D gene: TRBD1
J gene: TRBJ2-7
V gene: TRBV4-1
CDR3 DNA: TGCGCCAGCAGCCAAAATCCGGGACAGGGTGTAAGCGAGCAGTACTTC
CDR3 protein: CASSQNPGQGVSEQYF

clone size: few
D gene: .
J gene: TRBJ1-1
V gene: TRBV10-3
CDR3 DNA: TGTGCCTCAAAATCCTGGGACACTGAAGCTTTCTTT
CDR3 protein: CASKSWDTEAFF

clone size: .
D gene: .
J gene: TRBJ2-2
V gene: TRBV3-1
CDR3 DNA: TGTGCCAGCAGCCAAGATGTACCCCGGGCCACCGGGGAGCTGTTTTTT
CDR3 protein: CASSQDVPRATGELFF

clone size: .
D gene: .
J gene: TRBJ2-1
V gene: TRBV6-6
CDR3 DNA: TGTGCCAGCACCCCGCGTGGGGCCTCCTACAATGAGCAGTTCTTC
CDR3 protein: CASTPRGASYNEQFF

clone size: .
D gene: TRBD2
J gene: TRBJ2-7
V gene: TRBV7-9
CDR3 DNA: TGTGCCAGCAGCCCACTAGCGAAGGGGCGCGAGCAGTACTTC
CDR3 protein: CASSPLAKGREQYF

clone size: few
D gene: .
J gene: TRBJ1-6
V gene: TRBV28
CDR3 DNA: TGTGCCAGCAGTTTAGCCCGTGGGGGGGCGTCCTATAATTCACCCCTCCACTTT
CDR3 protein: CASSLARGGASYNSPLHF

clone size: few
D gene: .
J gene: TRBJ2-3
V gene: TRBV7-9
CDR3 DNA: TGTGCCAGCAGCGTAGCTTTTTCTGATACGCAGTATTTT
CDR3 protein: CASSVAFSDTQYF

clone size: few
D gene: .
J gene: TRBJ2-1
V gene: TRBV20-1
CDR3 DNA: TGCAGTGCTAGAGACAGGGCCTACCCCTACGGTGAGCAGTTCTTC
CDR3 protein: CSARDRAYPYGEQFF

clone size: few
D gene: .
J gene: TRBJ2-5
V gene: TRBV21-1
CDR3 DNA: TGTGCCAGCAGCAAGGGATCCCTGGACAGGAAAGAGACCCAGTACTTC
CDR3 protein: CASSKGSLDRKETQYF

clone size: .
D gene: .
J gene: TRBJ2-6
V gene: TRBV4-1
CDR3 DNA: TGCGCCAGCAGCCAAGTGGCTGGCGGGGCCAACGTCCTGACTTTC
CDR3 protein: CASSQVAGGANVLTF

clone size: .
D gene: TRBD2
J gene: TRBJ2-1
V gene: TRBV6-6
CDR3 DNA: TGTGCCAGCCTTAGCGGGGCCGAGACCAATGAGCAGTTCTTC
CDR3 protein: CASLSGAETNEQFF

clone size: .
D gene: .
J gene: TRBJ2-7
V gene: TRBV4-2
CDR3 DNA: TGTGCCAGCAGCCACCCCGGGGGAGGAAACGAGCAGTACTTC
CDR3 protein: CASSHPGGGNEQYF

clone size: once
D gene: TRBD1
J gene: TRBJ1-2
V gene: TRBV20-1
CDR3 DNA: TGCAGTGCTAGCGTCTTTTCAGGGGGCGAGTACTATGGCTACACCTTC
CDR3 protein: CSASVFSGGEYYGYTF

clone size: few
D gene: .
J gene: TRBJ2-1
V gene: TRBV21-1
CDR3 DNA: TGTGCCAGCAGCAGACAGGGACTAGCGGGGGCCTTTCTTGTGGATGAGCAGTTCTTC
CDR3 protein: CASSRQGLAGAFLVDEQFF

clone size: few
D gene: TRBD2
J gene: TRBJ2-1
V gene: TRBV20-1
CDR3 DNA: TGCAGTGCTGGGGCGGGGGGCGTCTACAATGAGCAGTTCTTC
CDR3 protein: CSAGAGGVYNEQFF